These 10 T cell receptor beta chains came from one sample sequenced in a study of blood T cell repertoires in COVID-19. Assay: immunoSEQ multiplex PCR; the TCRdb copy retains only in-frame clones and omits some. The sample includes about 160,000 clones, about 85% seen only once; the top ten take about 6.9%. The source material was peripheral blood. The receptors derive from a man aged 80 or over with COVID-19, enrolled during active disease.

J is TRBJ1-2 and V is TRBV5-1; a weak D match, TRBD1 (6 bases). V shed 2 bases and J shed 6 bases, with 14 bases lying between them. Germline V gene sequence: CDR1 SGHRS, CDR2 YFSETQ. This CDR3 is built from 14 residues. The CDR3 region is CASSFGQYPHGYTF. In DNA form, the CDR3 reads TGCGCCAGCAGCTTCGGACAGTACCCCCATGGCTACACCTTC.

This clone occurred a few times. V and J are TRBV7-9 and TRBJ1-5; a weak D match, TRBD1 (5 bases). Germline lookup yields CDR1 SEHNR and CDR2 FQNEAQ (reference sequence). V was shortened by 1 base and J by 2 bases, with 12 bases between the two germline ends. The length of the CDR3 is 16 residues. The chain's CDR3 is CASSLVDTYGNQPQHF. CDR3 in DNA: TGTGCCAGCAGCTTAGTGGACACCTATGGCAATCAGCCCCAGCATTTT.

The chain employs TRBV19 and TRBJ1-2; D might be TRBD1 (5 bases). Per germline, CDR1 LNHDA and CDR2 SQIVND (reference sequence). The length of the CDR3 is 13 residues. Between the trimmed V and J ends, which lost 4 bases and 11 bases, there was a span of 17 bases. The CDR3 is CASSREGVLSYTF. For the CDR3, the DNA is TGTGCCAGTAGTAGAGAAGGGGTCCTATCTTACACCTTC.

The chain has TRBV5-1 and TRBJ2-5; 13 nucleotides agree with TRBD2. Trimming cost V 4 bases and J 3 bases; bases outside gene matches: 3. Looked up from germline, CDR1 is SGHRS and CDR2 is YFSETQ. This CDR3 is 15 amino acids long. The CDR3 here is CASSGGTSGEETQYF. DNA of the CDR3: TGCGCCAGCAGCGGCGGGACTAGCGGGGAAGAGACCCAGTACTTC. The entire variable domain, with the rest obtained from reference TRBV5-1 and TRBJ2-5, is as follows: KAGVTQTPRYLIKTRGQQVTLSCSPISGHRSVSWYQQTPGQGLQFLFEYFSETQRNKGNFPGRFSGRQFSNSRSEMNVSTLELGDSALYLCASSGGTSGEETQYFGPGTRLLVL.

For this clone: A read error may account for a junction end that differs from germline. CDR3 sequence: CASSLSGLSKNIQYF. DNA of the CDR3: TGTGCCAGCAGCTTATCAGGACTTTCCAAAAACATTCAGTACTTC. This chain uses TRBV28 with TRBJ2-4; TRBD2 might be the D (5 bases). The V gene's germline CDR1 is MDHEN and CDR2 SYDVKM. The CDR3 has 15 amino acids.

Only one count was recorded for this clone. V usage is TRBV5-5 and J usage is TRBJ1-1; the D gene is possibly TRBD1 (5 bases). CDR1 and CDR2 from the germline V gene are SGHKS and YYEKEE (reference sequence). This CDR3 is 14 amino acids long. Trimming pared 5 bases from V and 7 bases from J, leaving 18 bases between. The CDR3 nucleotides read TGTGCCAGCAGTCAGGGTTTCAGAAGAGGTGAAGCTTTCTTT. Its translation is CASSQGFRRGEAFF.

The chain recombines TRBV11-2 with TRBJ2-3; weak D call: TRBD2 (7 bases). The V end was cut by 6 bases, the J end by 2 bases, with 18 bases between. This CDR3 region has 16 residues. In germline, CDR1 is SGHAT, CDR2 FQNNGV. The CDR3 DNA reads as TGTGCCAGCAGGACGGGATTCCGGGGGGCCACAGATACGCAGTATTTT. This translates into CASRTGFRGATDTQYF.

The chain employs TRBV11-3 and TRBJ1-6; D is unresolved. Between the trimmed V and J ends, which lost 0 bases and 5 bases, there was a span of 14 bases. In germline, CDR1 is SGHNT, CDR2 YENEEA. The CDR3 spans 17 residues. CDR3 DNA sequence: TGTGCCAGCAGCTTAGAGGGCCACAAGCCGAATAATTCACCCCTCCACTTT. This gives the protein CASSLEGHKPNNSPLHF.

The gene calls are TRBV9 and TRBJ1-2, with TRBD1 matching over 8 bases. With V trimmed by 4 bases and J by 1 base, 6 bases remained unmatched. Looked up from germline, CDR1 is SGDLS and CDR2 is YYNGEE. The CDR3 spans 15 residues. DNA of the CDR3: TGTGCCAGCAGCCCCAGACAGGGGAATAACTATGGCTACACCTTC. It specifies CASSPRQGNNYGYTF.

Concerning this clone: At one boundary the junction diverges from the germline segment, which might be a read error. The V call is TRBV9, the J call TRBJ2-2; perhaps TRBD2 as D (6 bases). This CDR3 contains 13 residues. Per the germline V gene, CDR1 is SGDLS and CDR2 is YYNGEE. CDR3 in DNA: TGTGCCAGCAGCGTAGTGGACACCGGGGGGCTGTTTTTT. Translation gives CASSVVDTGGLFF.